The 12 T cell receptor beta chains below were found in one sample sequenced in a study of cytomegalovirus exposure and HLA in healthy donors. In the PCR, 60 Vbeta and 13 Jbeta primers were used. Using immunoSEQ multiplex PCR, the repertoire was profiled, and TCRdb retains in-frame clones only, with some absent. The repertoire holds 95,000 to 100,000 clones, approximately 89% seen once, with 3% to 4% in the top ten. Sequences were obtained from PBMCs. These receptors were collected from a man younger than 40 in good health and CMV-seronegative.

The chain carries TRBV28 and TRBJ1-6; 9 positions agree with TRBD1. The CDR3 runs to 15 residues. Germline CDR1 MDHEN, CDR2 SYDVKM. V gave up 5 bases and J gave up 6 bases; unmatched junction bases: 5. The CDR3 loop is CASSLGTGTNSPLHF. DNA of the CDR3: TGTGCCAGCAGTCTCGGGACAGGGACTAATTCACCCCTCCACTTT.

V is TRBV7-3 and J is TRBJ1-6; D not resolved. Looked up from germline, CDR1 is SGHTA and CDR2 is FQGTGA. The CDR3 contains 16 residues. V shed 4 bases and J shed 13 bases, with 23 bases lying between them. Here the CDR3 reads CASSSYIAREDGPLHF. Here the CDR3 DNA reads TGTGCCAGCAGCTCCTACATTGCCCGGGAGGATGGCCCCCTCCACTTT.

This chain connects TRBV4-3 to TRBJ2-5, with D tentatively TRBD2 (6 bases). Germline values: CDR1 LGHNA, CDR2 YSLEER. V was pared by 0 bases and J by 5 bases, with 13 bases between. This CDR3 is built from 15 residues. The CDR3 bases are TGCGCCAGCAGCCAAGAAGCAGCGGGCCCGGAGACCCAGTACTTC. Protein: CASSQEAAGPETQYF.

The chain couples TRBV10-3 to TRBJ1-4, with D maybe TRBD1 (6 bases). This CDR3 contains 15 residues. The ends were cut back, 0 bases at V and 3 bases at J, with 8 bases in the middle. Germline CDR1 reads ENHRY; CDR2 reads SYGVKD. CDR3 loop: CAISESGQPNEKLFF. CDR3 bases: TGTGCCATCAGTGAGTCCGGACAGCCTAATGAAAAACTGTTTTTT.

This clone was detected only a few times. The chain uses TRBV19 and TRBJ2-7; 10 nucleotides agree with TRBD1. CDR3 length equals 13 residues. Germline V gene data show CDR1 as LNHDA and CDR2 as SQIVND (reference sequence). Unmatched junction bases numbered 4, after V lost 5 bases and J lost 6 bases. The CDR3 sequence is CASSETGGSEQYF. The CDR3 region has the DNA TGTGCCAGTAGTGAGACAGGGGGCTCCGAGCAGTACTTC.

The chain carries TRBV4-3 and TRBJ2-7; D is perhaps TRBD2 (6 bases). The CDR3 spans 15 residues. CDR1 is LGHNA and CDR2 is YSLEER in the germline V gene. V was cut by 4 bases and J by 2 bases, with 15 bases left in between. Here the CDR3 DNA reads TGCGCCAGCAGCCCGTCTGGCGGGGCAACCTACGAGCAGTACTTC. This translates into CASSPSGGATYEQYF.

This clone was seen more than once but under ten times. The chain joins TRBV6-1 to TRBJ2-7; 9 bases are shared with TRBD1. Germline CDR1 and CDR2: MNHNS and SASEGT. The CDR3 totals 15 residues. V was pared by 7 bases and J by 3 bases, with 10 bases of the junction left unmatched. The CDR3 coding sequence is TGTGCCAGCACAGGACTGACAGGGGGGAACTACGAGCAGTACTTC. This codes for CASTGLTGGNYEQYF.

The chain recombines TRBV2 with TRBJ2-1; D remains unclear. The length of the CDR3 is 12 residues. V was clipped by 2 bases and J by 6 bases, with 5 bases between them. Germline loops: CDR1 SNHLY, CDR2 FYNNEI. The CDR3: CASSEQINEQFF. The CDR3 DNA reads as TGTGCCAGCAGTGAACAGATCAATGAGCAGTTCTTC.

The V and J genes are TRBV4-1 and TRBJ1-1; tentatively, D is TRBD1 (6 bases). Germline CDR1 is MGHRA and CDR2 is YSYEKL. The CDR3 covers 13 residues. Trimming removed 4 bases at V and 5 bases at J, with 11 bases between. CDR3 sequence: CASSLQGVTEAFF. For the CDR3, the DNA is TGCGCCAGCAGCCTACAGGGCGTAACTGAAGCTTTCTTT.

This rearrangement joins TRBV7-9 to TRBJ1-4; D gene unclear. The CDR3 has 15 amino acids. Germline loops: CDR1 SEHNR, CDR2 FQNEAQ (reference sequence). Trimming took 3 bases from V and 8 from J, leaving 16 bases between them. The CDR3 bases are TGTGCCAGCAGCTTTCTAAATAGTGATCGGGAAAAACTGTTTTTT. Its translation: CASSFLNSDREKLFF.

Only one count was recorded for this clone. This chain links TRBV2 with TRBJ1-1; D unclear. Germline CDR1 is SNHLY and CDR2 is FYNNEI. The CDR3 sequence is 13 residues long. V lost 3 bases to trimming and J lost 3 bases, with 8 bases between them. The CDR3 loop reads CASSEWRDTEAFF. Here the CDR3 DNA reads TGTGCCAGCAGTGAGTGGCGGGACACTGAAGCTTTCTTT. The full variable domain, with the rest looked up from reference TRBV2 and TRBJ1-1, is EPEVTQTPSHQVTQMGQEVILRCVPISNHLYFYWYRQILGQKVEFLVSFYNNEISEKSEIFDDQFSVERPDGSNFTLKIRSTKLEDSAMYFCASSEWRDTEAFFGQGTRLTVV.

This rearrangement joins TRBV29-1 to TRBJ2-7; the match to TRBD1 covers 10 bases. With 3 bases clipped from V and 5 bases from J, the junction kept 4 bases outside the gene matches. Germline CDR1 SQVTM, CDR2 ANQGSEA. The CDR3 runs 13 residues. The CDR3 nucleotides are TGCAGCGTTGATATTGGGACAGGGGACGAGCAGTACTTC. Protein sequence: CSVDIGTGDEQYF.